A selection of T cell receptor beta chains follows, all from one sample in a study of T cell changes during pregnancy in multiple sclerosis. The repertoire was sequenced with immunoSEQ multiplex PCR; TCRdb's copy has only in-frame clones and lacks some. Of 30,000 to 45,000 clones in the sample, roughly nine tenths are singletons; the top ten hold roughly 7.7%. Here the sequenced sample was CD8+ T cells from peripheral blood mononuclear cells, taken before pregnancy. The origin of the receptors is a female donor with multiple sclerosis, enrolled in a pregnancy study. Both conserved end residues are part of each CDR3. The D gene is left open where the match is weak. For some rows the clone size is stated as once, few or many, or as a class when expanded; others skip it.

>TRBV9|-|TRBJ2-5|-|15
TGTGCCAGCAGCGTAGCAGGCGACGCTTGGGAGACCCAGTACTTC
CASSVAGDAWETQYF
>TRBV6-1|-|TRBJ1-5|-|15
TGTGCCAGCAGGGAGACGGGTTATAGCAATCAGCCCCAGCATTTT
CASRETGYSNQPQHF
>TRBV28|TRBD2|TRBJ2-1|-|16
TGTGCCAGCAGTCCCCAGGGCGGGAGTGGAAACAATGAGCAGTTCTTC
CASSPQGGSGNNEQFF
>TRBV14|TRBD1|TRBJ1-4|-|19
TGTGCCAGCAGCCAAACCCGACCGGGACAGCTTGCAACTAATGAAAAACTGTTTTTT
CASSQTRPGQLATNEKLFF
>TRBV9|-|TRBJ2-7|-|15
TGTGCCAGCAGCGTAGAGGCGGGACGTTCCTACGAGCAGTACTTC
CASSVEAGRSYEQYF
>TRBV7-3|TRBD1|TRBJ1-1|-|16
TGTGCCAGCAGCCCCAAGGGGACAGGAAAATTCACTGAAGCTTTCTTT
CASSPKGTGKFTEAFF
>TRBV15|TRBD1|TRBJ2-7|-|14
TGTGCCACCAGCAGAAGACAGGGGAAGTACGAGCAGTACTTC
CATSRRQGKYEQYF
>TRBV5-4|-|TRBJ2-3|-|15
TGTGCCAGCAGCTTGGCCGGTTCTGCGGGAGATACGCAGTATTTT
CASSLAGSAGDTQYF
>TRBV5-1|-|TRBJ2-7|-|15
TGCGCCAGCAGCTTGGGGCAGGGATACCCCTACGAGCAGTACTTC
CASSLGQGYPYEQYF
>TRBV5-8|TRBD1|TRBJ1-2|-|15
TGTGCCAGCAGCTTGGACAGGGGGAACACCTATGGCTACACCTTC
CASSLDRGNTYGYTF
>TRBV29-1|-|TRBJ1-2|-|11
TGCAGCGTTCGGCGGGTGGAGGGCTACACCTTC
CSVRRVEGYTF
>TRBV6-6|-|TRBJ2-7|few|14
TGTGCCAGCACCCCAACTAGCCTCTCCTACGAGCAGTACTTC
CASTPTSLSYEQYF
>TRBV29-1|TRBD2|TRBJ2-1|-|15
TGCAGCGTTGAACCTAGCGGGACACCCTACAATGAGCAGTTCTTC
CSVEPSGTPYNEQFF
>TRBV7-9|-|TRBJ1-4|-|12
TGTGCCAGCAGCTCCCAAAATGAAAAACTGTTTTTT
CASSSQNEKLFF
>TRBV28|TRBD1|TRBJ2-7|once|15
TGTGCCAGCAGCCCTCTCACTGGGACAGCCTACGAGCAGTACTTC
CASSPLTGTAYEQYF
>TRBV13|-|TRBJ1-4|-|14
TGTGCCAGCAGCTTATCCGAGGGCCAGGAAAAACTGTTTTTT
CASSLSEGQEKLFF
>TRBV5-4|TRBD1|TRBJ1-5|-|14
TGTGCCAGCAGCCCTGGGACAGGGGATCAGCCCCAGCATTTT
CASSPGTGDQPQHF
>TRBV4-1|-|TRBJ1-1|-|13
TGCGCCAGCAGCCATGGCCCAGGGACTGAAGCTTTCTTT
CASSHGPGTEAFF
>TRBV13|-|TRBJ2-7|-|13
TGTGCCAGCAGCTTAGAATACTCCTCCGAGCAGTACTTC
CASSLEYSSEQYF
>TRBV9|TRBD2|TRBJ2-1|-|15
TGTGCCAGCAGCGGCCTAGCGGGAGTCTTAAATGAGCAGTTCTTC
CASSGLAGVLNEQFF
>TRBV6-5|-|TRBJ2-2|-|15
TGTGCCAGCAGTTACTCGCCCCAGGGGAATCCAGAGCTGTTTTTT
CASSYSPQGNPELFF
>TRBV4-3|-|TRBJ2-7|-|14
TGCGCCAGCAGCCAAGGAGGTCAGGGGTTCGAGCAGTACTTC
CASSQGGQGFEQYF
>TRBV27|TRBD2|TRBJ2-5|-|15
TGTGCCAGCAGTTTATATAGCGGGAGTGCGGAGACCCAGTACTTC
CASSLYSGSAETQYF
>TRBV6-6|-|TRBJ2-1|-|15
TGTGCCAGCGCTAAACGGGTGGGAGCGGACAATGAGCAGTTCTTC
CASAKRVGADNEQFF